This TCR beta chain is drawn from a study of shared clonotypes between healthy human individuals. Remarks on this clone: Antigen unknown.

Between the trimmed V and J ends, which lost 5 bases and 7 bases, there was a span of 15 bases. The CDR3 consists of 14 residues. Germline values: CDR1 SGHTA, CDR2 FQGNSA. Study-level points and caveats: Even with large depth, rarefaction showed that sorted-subset sequencing was incomplete. Richness estimates generally favored naive over memory subsets. It was the few donors that limited the genetic and exposure-history diversity represented.

In the study's own analysis: Without quality scores, immunoSEQ junctional reads could not be filtered like full-length reads. Only in-frame clones appear in the TCRdb table, and some are missing; sequencing was by immunoSEQ multiplex PCR. V, J and clone size derive from that table, while D and trimming were established from the DNA sequence. The sample shows 2,500,000 or so clones, around 90% of them seen only once. This TCR came from a man aged 18 to 30 in good health. Some clones in this sample may be carry-over from other donors' samples. The chain joins TRBV7-2 to TRBJ2-1; D is ambiguous. Sample: naive CD4+ T cells from PBMCs. Regarding subset: CD45RA+ positively selected. This CDR3 reads CASSPQAVFNEQFF. The CDR3, as DNA: TGTGCCAGCAGCCCCCAGGCGGTCTTTAATGAGCAGTTCTTC.